The 25 T cell receptor beta chains presented below share a single source sample, sequenced in a study of blood T cell repertoires in COVID-19. The repertoire was sequenced with immunoSEQ multiplex PCR; TCRdb's copy has only in-frame clones and lacks some. The table shows a few hundred thousand clones, with approximately 88% occurring only once. Sequencing was done on a sample of peripheral blood. The receptors shown here come from a man between 40 and 49 years old with acute or convalescent COVID-19.

This clone was seen once. The gene calls are TRBV28 and TRBJ2-7, with 11 bases that match TRBD1. Germline CDR1 MDHEN, CDR2 SYDVKM. V was pared by 5 bases and J by 4 bases, with 10 bases of the junction left unmatched. The CDR3 consists of 16 residues. The CDR3 region is CASSDNLGQGGYEQYF. The CDR3 coding sequence is TGTGCCAGCAGTGACAACTTGGGACAGGGGGGGTACGAGCAGTACTTC.

The chain is built from TRBV5-1 and TRBJ2-3; TRBD2 is a possible D gene (6 bases). Trimming cost V 4 bases and J 3 bases, with 12 bases left between them. Germline V lookup: CDR1 SGHRS, CDR2 YFSETQ. The CDR3 runs to 14 residues. CDR3 amino acids: CASSPGTSTDTQYF. The CDR3, as DNA: TGCGCCAGCAGCCCCGGGACTTCAACAGATACGCAGTATTTT.

This clone occurred once. The chain links TRBV5-1 to TRBJ2-5, with 12 bases that match TRBD1. The germline V gene has CDR1 SGHRS and CDR2 YFSETQ. The CDR3 is 18 residues long. J gave up 2 bases and V 0 bases, and 8 bases lay outside the gene matches. CDR3 coding DNA: TGCGCCAGCAGCTTGGTCGGGACAGGGGGCCCGGGTCAAGAGACCCAGTACTTC. It yields the protein CASSLVGTGGPGQETQYF.

The V and J genes are TRBV9 and TRBJ2-7; no definite D call. Trimming took 3 bases from V and 2 from J, leaving 15 bases between them. CDR1 and CDR2 from the germline V gene are SGDLS and YYNGEE. This CDR3 spans 15 amino acids. In nucleotides, the CDR3 is TGTGCCAGCAGCGCTCACGCTCCGCCTACCTACGAGCAGTACTTC. Translated, it gives CASSAHAPPTYEQYF.

The chain links TRBV19 to TRBJ2-7; TRBD2 is a possible D gene (5 bases). The V gene lost 4 bases and the J gene lost 4 bases, with 11 bases spanning the gap. The CDR3 length is 13 residues. CDR1 and CDR2 from the germline V gene are LNHDA and SQIVND (reference sequence). The CDR3 reads CASSTDGVYEQYF. In DNA form, the CDR3 reads TGTGCCAGTAGTACAGACGGGGTTTACGAGCAGTACTTC.

The chain's CDR3 is CASSLDRQGREQFF. The CDR3 DNA follows: TGTGCCAGCAGTTTAGATCGGCAGGGCCGGGAGCAGTTCTTC. The V call is TRBV27, the J call TRBJ2-1; possibly TRBD1 for D (5 bases). V was cut by 2 bases and J by 10 bases, with 15 bases left in between. The CDR3 has 14 residues. CDR1 is MNHEY, CDR2 SMNVEV, per germline (reference sequence).

The genes are TRBV5-8 and TRBJ2-2; TRBD1 might be the D (5 bases). Per germline, CDR1 SGHTS and CDR2 YDEGEE. V shed 5 bases and J shed 6 bases, with 8 bases lying between them. The CDR3 has 12 residues. CDR3 in amino acids: CASSDSPGELFF. The DNA for the CDR3 is TGTGCCAGCAGTGACAGCCCCGGGGAGCTGTTTTTT.

This clone was counted once. The gene calls are TRBV3-1 (or the pseudogene TRBV3-2) and TRBJ2-1; 14 bases fit TRBD2. Germline lookup yields CDR1 LGHDT and CDR2 YNNKEL (reference sequence). V lost 4 bases to trimming and J lost 2 bases; unmatched junction nucleotides: 1. The CDR3 contains 16 residues. The CDR3 DNA reads TGTGCCAGCAGCCCGACTAGCGGGGGGGCCTACAATGAGCAGTTCTTC. It is translated as CASSPTSGGAYNEQFF.

V usage is TRBV24-1 and J usage is TRBJ2-1; 15 bases line up with TRBD2. This CDR3 region has 21 residues. V lost 4 bases, J lost 9 bases, and 21 bases stayed unmatched. The germline CDR1 and CDR2 sequences are KGHDR and SFDVKD. The CDR3 reads CATSDPDIKRTSGGARPEQFF. The DNA of the CDR3 is TGTGCCACCAGTGACCCCGATATTAAGAGGACTAGCGGGGGGGCCCGACCTGAGCAGTTCTTC.

The gene calls are TRBV6-2 or TRBV6-3 and TRBJ2-2, with 10 bases aligning to TRBD2. The junction had 1 base not matched to a gene; V was cut back by 5 bases and J by 4 bases. The CDR3 covers 14 residues. CDR1 is MNHEY and CDR2 is SVGEGT in the germline V gene. The CDR3 sequence: CASSSGRATGELFF. CDR3 coding DNA: TGTGCCAGCAGTAGCGGGAGGGCCACCGGGGAGCTGTTTTTT.

Only a few counts were recorded for this clone. The chain links TRBV7-8 to TRBJ2-1; D ambiguous. CDR3 length: 14 amino acids. V was trimmed by 5 bases and J by 1 base, leaving 9 bases between them. CDR1 and CDR2 from the germline V gene are SGHVS and FQNEAQ. CDR3 region: CASSPAMSYNEQFF. The CDR3 bases are TGTGCCAGCAGCCCTGCTATGTCCTACAATGAGCAGTTCTTC. The full variable domain, rest sourced from reference TRBV7-8 and TRBJ2-1, is GAGVSQSPRYKVAKRGQDVALRCDPISGHVSLFWYQQALGQGPEFLTYFQNEAQLDKSGLPSDRFFAERPEGSVSTLKIQRTQQEDSAVYLCASSPAMSYNEQFFGPGTRLTVL.

The chain employs TRBV13 and TRBJ1-1; D is perhaps TRBD1 (6 bases). The germline gives CDR1 PRHDT, CDR2 FYEKMQ (reference sequence). The V gene lost 5 bases and the J gene lost 0 bases, with 16 bases spanning the gap. The CDR3 has 16 residues. CDR3 protein: CASSQGGVLMNTEAFF. CDR3 bases: TGTGCCAGCAGCCAAGGGGGGGTACTAATGAACACTGAAGCTTTCTTT.

The chain is built from TRBV11-2 and TRBJ2-5; D is perhaps TRBD2 (5 bases). V gave up 1 base and J gave up 1 base, with 16 bases separating them. CDR3 length: 17 amino acids. Germline V gene sequence: CDR1 SGHAT, CDR2 FQNNGV. The CDR3 DNA reads TGTGCCAGCAGCTTAGTTGGGCTTAGCCGGGGCCAAGAGACCCAGTACTTC. Amino acid sequence: CASSLVGLSRGQETQYF.

V gene TRBV6-5 combines with J gene TRBJ2-1; tentative D call: TRBD1 (6 bases). Between the trimmed V and J ends, which lost 2 bases and 5 bases, there was a span of 7 bases. This CDR3 has 13 residues. CDR1 is MNHEY, CDR2 SVGAGI, per germline. CDR3 sequence reads: CASSYEGDNEQFF. DNA for the CDR3: TGTGCCAGCAGTTACGAGGGGGACAATGAGCAGTTCTTC.

This clone was seen just once. The V and J genes are TRBV4-1 and TRBJ1-6, with TRBD1 identical over 9 bases. CDR3 length equals 17 residues. Germline CDR1 is MGHRA and CDR2 is YSYEKL. V shed 0 bases and J 6 bases; nucleotides not matched to a gene: 6. The CDR3 region is CASSQDKGQGINSPLHF. CDR3 nucleotide sequence: TGCGCCAGCAGCCAAGATAAAGGACAGGGGATTAATTCACCCCTCCACTTT.

The rearrangement joins TRBV5-1 to TRBJ2-1; TRBD2 matches at 9 bases. Trimming removed 9 bases from V and 4 bases from J; junction bases left unmatched: 14. CDR3 length: 16 amino acids. CDR1 is SGHRS, CDR2 YFSETQ, per germline. The CDR3 DNA is TGCGCCAACCCTCCCGGACTAGCGAGAATTTACAATGAGCAGTTCTTC. Its translation is CANPPGLARIYNEQFF.

The chain has TRBV6-5 and TRBJ2-3; TRBD1 aligns across 8 bases. Germline lookup yields CDR1 MNHEY and CDR2 SVGAGI. The CDR3 spans 14 residues. V was clipped by 2 bases and J by 4 bases; unmatched bases: 2. This CDR3 reads CASSYGQGADTQYF. The CDR3 nucleotides are TGTGCCAGCAGTTACGGACAGGGCGCAGATACGCAGTATTTT.

The count of this clone is one. V is TRBV7-3 and J is TRBJ2-5, with TRBD2 identical over 10 bases. The germline CDR1 and CDR2 sequences are SGHTA and FQGTGA. This CDR3 region has 15 residues. V lost 6 bases to trimming and J lost 5 bases; unmatched junction nucleotides: 9. The CDR3 coding sequence is TGTGCCAGCAGTCCCAGCGGGAGGGAGGGGGAGACCCAGTACTTC. As protein: CASSPSGREGETQYF.

V gene TRBV27 combines with J gene TRBJ2-2, with D perhaps matching TRBD1 (6 bases). CDR3 length: 15 residues. Per germline, CDR1 MNHEY and CDR2 SMNVEV (reference sequence). V dropped 3 bases and J dropped 7 bases, with 15 bases sitting between them. In nucleotides, the CDR3 is TGTGCCAGCAGTTTGACCAGGGGTGGAAACGGGGAGCTGTTTTTT. Translated, it gives CASSLTRGGNGELFF.

The J gene is TRBJ2-3, the V gene TRBV7-6; TRBD1 matches at 7 bases. V lost 2 bases to trimming and J lost 8 bases; unmatched junction nucleotides: 10. Looked up from germline, CDR1 is SGHVS and CDR2 is FNYEAQ. The CDR3 has 15 amino acids. CDR3 coding DNA: TGTGCCAGCAGCTTAATATCGGCAGACAGGGTTACGCAGTATTTT. Translating gives CASSLISADRVTQYF.

Only a few counts were recorded for this clone. The chain carries TRBV6-5 and TRBJ1-2; a weak D match, TRBD1 (5 bases). The CDR3 has 12 residues. Germline V gene lookup returns CDR1 MNHEY and CDR2 SVGAGI. Trimming took 6 bases from V and 2 from J, leaving 7 bases between them. The CDR3 coding sequence is TGTGCCAGCAGCCCAGGGAACTATGGCTACACCTTC. Its translation: CASSPGNYGYTF.

This clone turned up a few times. J is TRBJ2-1 and V is TRBV4-1; tentatively, D is TRBD1 (5 bases). Trimming shortened V by 0 bases and J by 3 bases, and 12 bases separated the two germline ends. From germline, CDR1 is MGHRA and CDR2 YSYEKL. The CDR3 spans 16 residues. The CDR3 reads CASSQEYRSYYNEQFF. The CDR3 DNA follows: TGCGCCAGCAGCCAAGAGTACAGGTCGTACTACAATGAGCAGTTCTTC.

This chain links TRBV2 with TRBJ2-1; D might be TRBD2 (6 bases). Trimming removed 9 bases at V and 10 bases at J, with 10 bases between. Germline loops: CDR1 SNHLY, CDR2 FYNNEI. The CDR3 contains 10 residues. In nucleotides, the CDR3 is TGTGCCAGGGAGGGTTACGAGCAGTTCTTC. This translates into CAREGYEQFF.

This clone was detected only a few times. This chain connects TRBV23-1 to TRBJ2-2, with D possibly matching TRBD1 (5 bases). TRBV23-1 is labeled an ORF, and its function is uncertain. There are 18 residues in the CDR3. Trimming shortened V by 0 bases and J by 5 bases, and 19 bases separated the two germline ends. The CDR3 DNA is TGCGCCAGCAGTCAATCAGGCCCAGGGTTCCAGTCAACCGGGGAGCTGTTTTTT. Encoded protein: CASSQSGPGFQSTGELFF.

This clone was seen only once. The chain recombines TRBV9 with TRBJ2-3; the D is unclear. Germline loops: CDR1 SGDLS, CDR2 YYNGEE. This CDR3 spans 15 amino acids. V shed 1 base and J shed 1 base, with 10 bases lying between them. For the CDR3, the DNA is TGTGCCAGCAGCGTAAGTGGGCAGCGCACAGATACGCAGTATTTT. As protein: CASSVSGQRTDTQYF.